Presented here are 24 T cell receptor beta chains from one specimen sequenced in a study of blood T cell repertoires in COVID-19. The repertoire was sequenced with immunoSEQ multiplex PCR; TCRdb's copy has only in-frame clones and lacks some. The sample includes roughly 190,000 clones, roughly four fifths of them seen just once. Sequenced input: PBMCs or T cells enriched from blood (not recorded which). The receptors derive from a man in his forties who had recovered from COVID-19.

J is TRBJ2-1 and V is TRBV30; no definite D call. This CDR3 region has 12 residues. Germline CDR1 and CDR2: GTSNPN and SVGIG (reference sequence). The ends were cut back, 2 bases at V and 9 bases at J, with 11 bases in the middle. CDR3 DNA: TGTGCCTGGAGTCCAATCTTCGGTGAGCAGTTCTTC. Protein: CAWSPIFGEQFF.

This clone was detected a few times. The chain couples TRBV25-1 to TRBJ2-3; D may be TRBD2 (6 bases). The V and J ends lost 6 bases and 5 bases respectively, with 12 bases between them. The V gene's germline CDR1 is MGHDK and CDR2 SYGVNS. There are 13 residues in the CDR3. Written as DNA, the CDR3 is TGTGCCAGCAGGATCGACGGGGGAGATACGCAGTATTTT. Residues: CASRIDGGDTQYF. Complete variable domain (other parts from reference TRBV25-1 and TRBJ2-3): EADIYQTPRYLVIGTGKKITLECSQTMGHDKMYWYQQDPGMELHLIHYSYGVNSTEKGDLSSESTVSRIRTEHFPLTLESARPSHTSQYLCASRIDGGDTQYFGPGTRLTVL.

V usage is TRBV10-1 and J usage is TRBJ2-1; 11 positions match TRBD2. CDR1 is WNHNN, CDR2 SYGVQD, per germline (reference sequence). The CDR3 loop spans 15 amino acids. Trimming removed 9 bases from V and 7 bases from J; junction bases left unmatched: 11. The CDR3 DNA reads TGCGCCAGTAGCTGGACTAGCGGGTTCGAGAATGAGCAGTTCTTC. Its translation: CASSWTSGFENEQFF.

This sequence joins TRBV4-3 and TRBJ1-6, with 7 bases matching TRBD1. Per the germline V gene, CDR1 is LGHNA and CDR2 is YSLEER. The V segment lost 0 bases and the J segment 8 bases; nucleotides outside the gene matches: 10. The CDR3 contains 17 residues. This chain's CDR3 is CASSQDYLETGYSPLHF. CDR3 nucleotides: TGCGCCAGCAGCCAAGATTATCTCGAGACAGGGTATTCACCCCTCCACTTT.

This rearrangement joins TRBV7-2 to TRBJ2-1; TRBD1 agrees at 7 bases. V was pared by 2 bases and J by 2 bases, with 6 bases of the junction left unmatched. The V gene's germline CDR1 is SGHTA and CDR2 FQGNSA. CDR3 length equals 16 residues. The CDR3 DNA sequence: TGTGCCAGCAGCTTAAGTGACAGGGCCCCCTACAATGAGCAGTTCTTC. It specifies CASSLSDRAPYNEQFF.

On this clone: Germline is not matched at one junction end, which may reflect a read error. This chain links TRBV7-9 with TRBJ2-7; D not certain. The germline V gene encodes CDR1 SEHNR and CDR2 FQNEAQ (reference sequence). The CDR3 contains 10 residues. The CDR3 spells CATSTYEQYF. The CDR3 DNA reads TGTGCCACCTCTACCTATGAGCAGTACTTC. Based on the CDR3 plus reference TRBV7-9 and TRBJ2-7, the full variable domain is DTGVSQNPRHKITKRGQNVTFRCDPISEHNRLYWYRQTLGQGPEFLTYFQNEAQLEKSRLLSDRFSAERPKGSFSTLEIQRTEQGDSAMYLCATSTYEQYFGPGTRLTVT.

The chain recombines TRBV4-3 with TRBJ1-6, with 7 nucleotides matching TRBD1. Germline V CDR1 and CDR2: LGHNA, YSLEER. The CDR3 has 16 residues. The J segment lost 5 bases and the V segment lost 0 bases, leaving 4 bases of the junction unmatched. CDR3 region: CASSQDVGQHNSPLHF. The CDR3 region has the DNA TGCGCCAGCAGCCAAGATGTGGGACAGCATAATTCACCCCTCCACTTT.

Note on this clone: This sample includes further DNA sequences coding for the same CDR3. V and J are TRBV6-5 and TRBJ1-3; D is unclear. Per germline, CDR1 MNHEY and CDR2 SVGAGI. The CDR3 extends over 15 amino acids. V was trimmed by 0 bases and J by 1 base, leaving 7 bases between them. The CDR3 DNA sequence: TGTGCCAGCAGTTACTCGGGAGGTTCTGGAAACACCATATATTTT. It specifies CASSYSGGSGNTIYF.

This clone was seen a handful of times. The V gene is TRBV24-1, the J gene TRBJ1-2, with 7 bases fitting TRBD1. The CDR3 spans 15 residues. The germline CDR1 and CDR2 sequences are KGHDR and SFDVKD. With V trimmed by 6 bases and J by 6 bases, 12 bases remained unmatched. The CDR3 coding sequence is TGTGCCACCAGTCCCACTCCGACAGGGAAGAATGGCTACACCTTC. Translation gives CATSPTPTGKNGYTF.

The rearrangement uses TRBV7-3 and TRBJ1-1; D is unresolved. The V end was cut by 8 bases, the J end by 2 bases, with 12 bases between. Germline V lookup: CDR1 SGHTA, CDR2 FQGTGA. The CDR3 spans 13 residues. The CDR3 spells CASAEGGNTEAFF. In DNA form, the CDR3 reads TGTGCCAGCGCCGAGGGTGGCAACACTGAAGCTTTCTTT.

This chain joins TRBV7-2 and TRBJ1-2, with TRBD1 identical over 8 bases. Germline trimming cut 5 bases from V and 4 bases from J; bases unmatched to any gene: 6. The CDR3 extends over 14 amino acids. Germline-derived CDR1 and CDR2 are SGHTA and FQGNSA. Written as DNA, the CDR3 is TGTGCCAGCAGCCCGGACAGGGCGGCCTATGGCTACACCTTC. Translating it yields CASSPDRAAYGYTF.

This chain connects TRBV14 to TRBJ1-4, with 8 bases aligning to TRBD1. The CDR3 is 15 residues long. With V trimmed by 2 bases and J by 7 bases, 6 bases remained unmatched. Germline loops: CDR1 SGHDN, CDR2 FVKESK. The CDR3 sequence: CASSQSRDRREKLFF. As DNA, the CDR3 is TGTGCCAGCAGCCAATCCCGGGACAGGCGTGAAAAACTGTTTTTT.

The V gene is TRBV27, the J gene TRBJ2-1; TRBD2 matches at 10 bases. There are 14 residues in the CDR3. The J segment lost 3 bases and the V segment lost 8 bases, leaving 4 bases of the junction unmatched. Germline values: CDR1 MNHEY, CDR2 SMNVEV (reference sequence). DNA for the CDR3: TGTGCCAGCTGGGCTAGCGGGAGCTACAATGAGCAGTTCTTC. Translation gives CASWASGSYNEQFF.

The chain combines TRBV7-3 with TRBJ1-1, with 8 bases that match TRBD1. The germline CDR1 and CDR2 sequences are SGHTA and FQGTGA. The CDR3 consists of 14 residues. V dropped 7 bases and J dropped 4; count of bases not matched to a gene: 8. The CDR3 DNA reads as TGTGCCAGCAAAAGGGACAGGTGGGGCACTGAAGCTTTCTTT. This translates into CASKRDRWGTEAFF.

This chain joins TRBV2 and TRBJ2-1, with a tentative D call TRBD2 (5 bases). Germline CDR1 reads SNHLY; CDR2 reads FYNNEI. Trimming removed 6 bases from V and 9 bases from J, with 15 bases in between. The CDR3 covers 13 residues. The CDR3 loop reads CASRADAGGEQFF. CDR3 coding DNA: TGTGCCAGCAGAGCGGACGCCGGAGGTGAGCAGTTCTTC.

V usage is TRBV3-1 (or the pseudogene TRBV3-2) and J usage is TRBJ2-6, with 12 bases identical to TRBD1. Trimming cost V 2 bases and J 3 bases; bases outside gene matches: 11. Germline values: CDR1 LGHDT, CDR2 YNNKEL (reference sequence). The CDR3 loop spans 20 amino acids. The DNA of the CDR3 is TGTGCCAGCAGCCAATTGATATCGGGACAGGGGGCGAGTGGGGCCAACGTCCTGACTTTC. Residues: CASSQLISGQGASGANVLTF.

This sequence joins TRBV18 and TRBJ2-3; D may be TRBD1 (5 bases). Trimming left V 2 bases short and J 3 bases short, with 12 bases between. The germline gives CDR1 KGHSH, CDR2 LQKENI. This CDR3 comprises 15 residues. The CDR3 DNA follows: TGTGCCAGCTCACCAATGTTTTCAGGGACAGATACGCAGTATTTT. This translates into CASSPMFSGTDTQYF.

V usage is TRBV2 and J usage is TRBJ2-4; perhaps TRBD1 as D (5 bases). In germline, CDR1 is SNHLY, CDR2 FYNNEI. V was clipped by 1 base and J by 6 bases, with 10 bases between them. CDR3 length: 14 residues. Here the CDR3 reads CASSEGRGRNIQYF. CDR3 DNA: TGTGCCAGCAGTGAAGGAAGGGGTAGAAACATTCAGTACTTC.

The chain's CDR3 is CASSLLSGKHNEQFF. The CDR3 DNA follows: TGCGCCAGCAGCCTACTGTCCGGGAAGCACAATGAGCAGTTCTTC. V gene TRBV5-1 combines with J gene TRBJ2-1, with a tentative D call TRBD2 (5 bases). This CDR3 region has 15 residues. CDR1 and CDR2 (germline): SGHRS, YFSETQ. Deletions cut 4 bases from V and 5 bases from J, with 16 bases between.

This clone was counted a single time. The J gene is TRBJ1-6, the V gene TRBV5-6; D remains unclear. Germline V CDR1 and CDR2: SGHDT, YYEEEE. This CDR3 contains 16 residues. The ends were cut back, 5 bases at V and 0 bases at J, with 12 bases in the middle. The CDR3 sequence: CASRTGGSSYNSPLHF. DNA of the CDR3: TGTGCCAGCAGGACCGGCGGGAGCTCCTATAATTCACCCCTCCACTTT.

This rearrangement joins TRBV2 to TRBJ2-5; unclear D gene. V lost 6 bases, J lost 4 bases, and 12 bases lay in between. This CDR3 contains 13 residues. CDR1 and CDR2 from the germline V gene are SNHLY and FYNNEI. In DNA form, the CDR3 reads TGTGCCAGCAGACGCGAGCGCAGAGAGACCCAGTACTTC. It specifies CASRRERRETQYF.

The CDR3 bases are TGTGCCAGCAGTTATCGGGACAGCGGGAACTATGGCTACACCTTC. It codes for CASSYRDSGNYGYTF. The chain is built from TRBV5-6 and TRBJ1-2, with TRBD1 identical over 7 bases. CDR1 SGHDT and CDR2 YYEEEE come from the germline V gene. The CDR3 runs 15 residues. Germline trimming cut 5 bases from V and 2 bases from J; bases unmatched to any gene: 9.

The chain combines TRBV29-1 with TRBJ2-3, with D maybe TRBD2 (5 bases). Germline CDR1 is SQVTM and CDR2 is ANQGSEA. Trimming stripped 3 bases from V and 3 bases from J, with 10 bases between. There are 13 residues in the CDR3. CDR3 loop: CSVESGLTDTQYF. CDR3 in DNA: TGCAGCGTTGAGAGCGGATTAACAGATACGCAGTATTTT.

This sequence joins TRBV10-3 and TRBJ2-2; the match to TRBD2 covers 11 bases. V lost 6 bases and J lost 7; bases outside the gene matches: 10. The length of the CDR3 is 16 residues. Germline CDR1 and CDR2: ENHRY and SYGVKD. For the CDR3, the DNA is TGTGCCATCAGCACCCTACTAGCGGGAGCGGTCGGGGAGCTGTTTTTT. It encodes CAISTLLAGAVGELFF.